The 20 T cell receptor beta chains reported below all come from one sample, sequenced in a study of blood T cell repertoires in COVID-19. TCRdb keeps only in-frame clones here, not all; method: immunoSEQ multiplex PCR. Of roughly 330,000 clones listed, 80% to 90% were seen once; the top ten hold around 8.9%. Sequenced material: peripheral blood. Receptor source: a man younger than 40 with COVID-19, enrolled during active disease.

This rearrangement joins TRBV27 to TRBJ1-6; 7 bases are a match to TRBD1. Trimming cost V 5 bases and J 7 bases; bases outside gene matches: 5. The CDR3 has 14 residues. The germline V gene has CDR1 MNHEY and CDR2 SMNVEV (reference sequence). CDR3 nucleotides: TGTGCCAGCAGTCAACAGGGGCCCAATTCACCCCTCCACTTT. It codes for CASSQQGPNSPLHF.

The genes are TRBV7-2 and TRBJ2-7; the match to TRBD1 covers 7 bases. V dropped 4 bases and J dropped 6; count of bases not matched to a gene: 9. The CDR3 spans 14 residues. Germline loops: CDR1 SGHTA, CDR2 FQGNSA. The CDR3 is CASSSTTGSSEQYF. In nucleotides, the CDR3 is TGTGCCAGCAGCTCAACGACAGGGTCTAGCGAGCAGTACTTC.

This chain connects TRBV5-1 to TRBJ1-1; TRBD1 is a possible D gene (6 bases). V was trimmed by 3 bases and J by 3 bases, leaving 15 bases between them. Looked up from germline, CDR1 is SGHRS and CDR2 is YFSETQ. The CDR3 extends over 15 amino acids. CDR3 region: CASSSSTGIDTEAFF. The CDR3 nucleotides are TGCGCCAGCAGCTCTTCGACAGGCATCGACACTGAAGCTTTCTTT.

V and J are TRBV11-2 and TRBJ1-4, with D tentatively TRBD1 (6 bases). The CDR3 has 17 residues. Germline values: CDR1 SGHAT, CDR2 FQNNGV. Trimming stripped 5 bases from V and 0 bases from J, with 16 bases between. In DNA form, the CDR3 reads TGTGCCAGCAGCCGTCGGGACATTTCTGCAACTAATGAAAAACTGTTTTTT. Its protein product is CASSRRDISATNEKLFF.

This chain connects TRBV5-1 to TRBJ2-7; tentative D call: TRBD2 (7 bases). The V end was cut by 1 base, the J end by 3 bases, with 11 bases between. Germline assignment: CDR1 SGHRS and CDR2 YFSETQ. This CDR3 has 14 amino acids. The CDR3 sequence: CASSLRGGDYEQYF. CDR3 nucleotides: TGCGCCAGCAGCTTGAGGGGGGGCGACTACGAGCAGTACTTC. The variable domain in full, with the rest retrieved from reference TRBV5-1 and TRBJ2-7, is KAGVTQTPRYLIKTRGQQVTLSCSPISGHRSVSWYQQTPGQGLQFLFEYFSETQRNKGNFPGRFSGRQFSNSRSEMNVSTLELGDSALYLCASSLRGGDYEQYFGPGTRLTVT.

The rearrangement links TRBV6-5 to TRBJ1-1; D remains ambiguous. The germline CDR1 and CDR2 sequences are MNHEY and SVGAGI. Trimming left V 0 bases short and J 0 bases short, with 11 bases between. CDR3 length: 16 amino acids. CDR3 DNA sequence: TGTGCCAGCAGTTACTCGGCCGAGGGAATGAACACTGAAGCTTTCTTT. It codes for CASSYSAEGMNTEAFF.

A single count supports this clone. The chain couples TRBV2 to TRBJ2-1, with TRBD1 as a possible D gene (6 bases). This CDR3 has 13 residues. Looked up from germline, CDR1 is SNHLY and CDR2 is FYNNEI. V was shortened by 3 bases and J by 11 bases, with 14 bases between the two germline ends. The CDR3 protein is CASSDERQGKQFF. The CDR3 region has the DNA TGTGCCAGCAGTGATGAGAGGCAGGGGAAGCAGTTCTTC.

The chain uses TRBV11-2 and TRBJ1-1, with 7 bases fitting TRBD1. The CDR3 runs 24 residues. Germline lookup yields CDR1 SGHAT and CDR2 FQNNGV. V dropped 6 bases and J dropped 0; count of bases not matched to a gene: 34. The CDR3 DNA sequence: TGTGCCAGCAGTTTGACTCCCAGAGACGACAGGGTGCTGGACTACGTACTTCTGAACACTGAAGCTTTCTTT. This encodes CASSLTPRDDRVLDYVLLNTEAFF.

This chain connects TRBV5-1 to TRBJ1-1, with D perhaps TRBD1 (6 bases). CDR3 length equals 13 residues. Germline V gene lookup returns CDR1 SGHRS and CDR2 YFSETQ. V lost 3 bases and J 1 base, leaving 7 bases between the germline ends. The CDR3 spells CASSSRGNTEAFF. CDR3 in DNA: TGCGCCAGCAGCTCCAGGGGGAACACTGAAGCTTTCTTT.

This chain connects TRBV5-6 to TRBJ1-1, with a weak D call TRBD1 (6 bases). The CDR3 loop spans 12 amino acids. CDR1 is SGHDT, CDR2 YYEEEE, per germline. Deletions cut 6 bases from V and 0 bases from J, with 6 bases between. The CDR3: CASNRVNTEAFF. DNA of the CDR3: TGTGCCAGCAACAGGGTGAACACTGAAGCTTTCTTT.

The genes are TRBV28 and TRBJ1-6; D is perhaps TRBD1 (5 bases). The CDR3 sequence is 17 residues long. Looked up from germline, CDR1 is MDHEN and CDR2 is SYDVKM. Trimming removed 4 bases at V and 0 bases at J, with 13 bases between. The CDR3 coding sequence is TGTGCCAGCAGTTCCGCAGGGTATAGCTCCTATAATTCACCCCTCCACTTT. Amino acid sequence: CASSSAGYSSYNSPLHF.

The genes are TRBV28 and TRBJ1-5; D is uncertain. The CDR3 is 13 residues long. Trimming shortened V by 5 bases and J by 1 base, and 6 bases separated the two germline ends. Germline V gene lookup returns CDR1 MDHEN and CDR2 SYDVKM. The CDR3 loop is CASSDGSNQPQHF. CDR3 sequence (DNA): TGTGCCAGCAGTGACGGGAGCAATCAGCCCCAGCATTTT.

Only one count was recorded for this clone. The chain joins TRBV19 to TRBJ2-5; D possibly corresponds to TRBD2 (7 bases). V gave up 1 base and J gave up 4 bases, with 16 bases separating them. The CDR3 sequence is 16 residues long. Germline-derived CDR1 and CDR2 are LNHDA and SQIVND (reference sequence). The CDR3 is CASSIGPAGAGETQYF. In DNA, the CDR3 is TGTGCCAGTAGTATAGGACCCGCGGGGGCCGGAGAGACCCAGTACTTC.

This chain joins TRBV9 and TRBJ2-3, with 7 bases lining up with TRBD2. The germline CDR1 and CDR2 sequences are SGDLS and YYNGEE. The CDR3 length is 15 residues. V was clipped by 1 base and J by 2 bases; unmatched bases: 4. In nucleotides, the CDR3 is TGTGCCAGCAGCGTACAACTAGCGAACACAGATACGCAGTATTTT. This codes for CASSVQLANTDTQYF.

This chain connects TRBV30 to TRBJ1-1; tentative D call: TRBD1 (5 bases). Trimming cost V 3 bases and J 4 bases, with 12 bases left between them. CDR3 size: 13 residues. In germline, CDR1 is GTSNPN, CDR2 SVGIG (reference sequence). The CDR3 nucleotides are TGTGCCTGGAGGGCGCAGGGACTCACTGAAGCTTTCTTT. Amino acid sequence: CAWRAQGLTEAFF.

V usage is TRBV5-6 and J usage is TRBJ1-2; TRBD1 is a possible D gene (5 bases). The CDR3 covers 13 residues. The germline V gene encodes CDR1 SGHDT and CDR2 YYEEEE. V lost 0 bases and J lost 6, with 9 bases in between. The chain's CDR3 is CASSLDRSDGYTF. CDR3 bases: TGTGCCAGCAGCTTGGACAGGTCGGATGGCTACACCTTC.

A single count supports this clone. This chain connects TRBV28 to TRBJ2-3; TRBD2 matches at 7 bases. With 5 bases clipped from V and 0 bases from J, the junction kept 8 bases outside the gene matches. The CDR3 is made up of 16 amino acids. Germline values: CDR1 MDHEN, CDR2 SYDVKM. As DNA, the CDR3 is TGTGCCAGCAGTGTAATCCAAGCGGGAAGCACAGATACGCAGTATTTT. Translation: CASSVIQAGSTDTQYF.

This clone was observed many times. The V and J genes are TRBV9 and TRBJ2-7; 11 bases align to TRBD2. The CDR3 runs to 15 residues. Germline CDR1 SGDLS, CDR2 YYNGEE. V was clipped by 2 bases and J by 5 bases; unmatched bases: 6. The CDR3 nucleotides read TGTGCCAGCAGCGTCTTAGCGGGAGGGCCTAACGAGCAGTACTTC. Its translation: CASSVLAGGPNEQYF.

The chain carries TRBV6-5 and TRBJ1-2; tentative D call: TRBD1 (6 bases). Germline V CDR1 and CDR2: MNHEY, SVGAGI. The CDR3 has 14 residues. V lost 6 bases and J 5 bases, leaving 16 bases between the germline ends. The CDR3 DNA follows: TGTGCCAGCAGAGCCATCGGGACATCTTATGGCTACACCTTC. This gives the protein CASRAIGTSYGYTF.

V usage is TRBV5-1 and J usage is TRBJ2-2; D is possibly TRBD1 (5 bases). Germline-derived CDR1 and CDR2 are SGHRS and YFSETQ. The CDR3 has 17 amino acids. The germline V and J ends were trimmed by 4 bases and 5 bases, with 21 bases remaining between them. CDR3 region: CASSVRQNQTFTGELFF. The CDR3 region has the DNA TGCGCCAGCAGCGTCCGACAGAACCAGACCTTTACCGGGGAGCTGTTTTTT.